Below are 4 T cell receptor beta chains sequenced from a single sample in a study of T cell responses to AZD1222 COVID-19 vaccine. The method was immunoSEQ multiplex PCR; TCRdb's version includes in-frame clones alone and lacks a portion of them. The table records some 140,000 clones, about 92% of them present only once. Here the sequenced sample was peripheral blood, taken on day 0 of AZD1222 vaccination. The receptors originated from an adult in good health.

Note on this clone: At one end, the junction sequence differs from germline, possibly due to a read error. This chain connects TRBV7-9 to TRBJ1-5; D is uncertain. The CDR3 has 14 residues. Germline-derived CDR1 and CDR2 are SEHNR and FQNEAQ (reference sequence). CDR3: CASSIAGVEWPQHF. As DNA, the CDR3 is TGTGCCAGCAGCATAGCAGGAGTCGAATGGCCCCAGCATTTT.

V is TRBV12-3 or TRBV12-4 and J is TRBJ1-5, with D hard to call. V lost 3 bases and J 11 bases, leaving 14 bases between the germline ends. This CDR3 has 13 amino acids. CDR3 protein: CASSFSAEASQHF. In nucleotides, the CDR3 is TGTGCCAGCAGTTTTTCGGCCGAGGCTTCCCAGCATTTT.

The V and J genes are TRBV5-6 and TRBJ1-2, with D perhaps TRBD1 (6 bases). CDR3 length: 15 residues. Per germline, CDR1 SGHDT and CDR2 YYEEEE. V lost 4 bases and J lost 8, with 21 bases in between. The CDR3 bases are TGTGCCAGCAGCCTACAGGGACCGAACCTCCTCGGCTACACCTTC. It translates to CASSLQGPNLLGYTF.

The rearrangement joins TRBV5-1 to TRBJ1-1; D is ambiguous. Germline loops: CDR1 SGHRS, CDR2 YFSETQ. Trimming took 0 bases from V and 4 from J, leaving 13 bases between them. CDR3 length equals 15 residues. The chain's CDR3 is CASSLAARQATEAFF. The CDR3 bases are TGCGCCAGCAGCTTGGCCGCCAGGCAGGCCACTGAAGCTTTCTTT.